The rows below give T cell receptor beta chains drawn from one sample of a study of T-cell memory formation after mild COVID-19. TCRdb recomputed calls from the 5' RACE reads with MiXCR, one row per CDR3 protein. Here the sample spans around 200,000 distinct CDR3 sequences, around 8.8% being singletons. Sequenced sample: PBMCs or a T cell subset sorted from them (not recorded which). The receptors come from a man between 18 and 35 years old who had mild COVID-19 (a few samples of this study predate the infection). Cell type and time point are not known. The CDR3 runs from the conserved cysteine through the conserved F or W. Each record gives: V gene, clone size, J gene, D gene, CDR3 protein, CDR3 DNA. The D gene is left open where the match is weak. Rows may omit the clone size; those that give it use once, few, many or a size class.

TRBV4-3	many	TRBJ2-5	-	CASSQGRGRETQYF	TGCGCCAGCAGCCAAGGGAGGGGACGAGAGACCCAGTACTTC
TRBV3-1	once	TRBJ1-2	-	CASSQEGGQIYGYTF	TGTGCCAGCAGCCAAGAGGGAGGACAGATCTATGGCTACACCTTC
TRBV5-1	many	TRBJ1-6	-	CASSLEAGNSPLHF	TGCGCCAGCAGCTTGGAGGCAGGGAATTCACCCCTCCACTTT
TRBV24-1	few	TRBJ2-3	TRBD2	CATGRSGGVADTQYF	TGTGCCACCGGGCGAAGTGGGGGGGTCGCAGATACGCAGTATTTT
TRBV20-1	many	TRBJ2-3	-	CSARDLGGAKGTDTQYF	TGCAGTGCTAGAGATCTAGGGGGGGCGAAAGGCACAGATACGCAGTATTTT
TRBV6-5	-	TRBJ1-1	-	CASSQYSMNTEAFF	TGTGCCAGCAGTCAATATTCCATGAACACTGAAGCTTTCTTT
TRBV7-9	few	TRBJ1-2	TRBD1	CASSLSYDDRGNYGYTF	TGTGCCAGCAGCTTATCGTACGATGACAGGGGGAACTATGGCTACACCTTC
TRBV12-3/TRBV12-4	few	TRBJ2-6	-	CASNQGGAPNVLTF	TGTGCCAGCAACCAAGGGGGGGCCCCCAACGTCCTGACTTTC
TRBV7-8	-	TRBJ2-5	TRBD2	CASSLALAGQETQYF	TGTGCCAGCAGCTTAGCCCTAGCGGGCCAAGAGACCCAGTACTTC
TRBV7-2	-	TRBJ1-5	-	CASSLVSWGDGNQPQHF	TGTGCCAGCAGCTTAGTTTCGTGGGGAGACGGCAATCAGCCCCAGCATTTT
TRBV2	few	TRBJ1-1	-	CASSEQNMNTEAFF	TGTGCCAGCAGTGAGCAGAATATGAACACTGAAGCTTTCTTT
TRBV5-6	few	TRBJ2-3	-	CASSLDRRADTQYF	TGTGCCAGCAGCTTGGACAGAAGGGCGGATACGCAGTATTTT
TRBV10-3	few	TRBJ1-6	-	CAKIRDCHTAYNSPLHF	TGTGCCAAAATTAGGGATTGCCATACCGCTTATAATTCACCCCTCCACTTT
TRBV6-2/TRBV6-3	few	TRBJ2-2	-	CASRLGATGELFF	TGTGCCAGCAGATTAGGGGCCACCGGGGAGCTGTTTTTT
TRBV14	few	TRBJ1-2	-	CASSQGRRPYGYTF	TGTGCCAGCAGCCAAGGGAGGAGGCCATATGGCTACACCTTC
TRBV15	-	TRBJ2-2	-	CATSRQTGTETGEMFF	TGTGCCACCAGCAGACAGACCGGGACCGAGACCGGGGAGATGTTTTTT
TRBV11-2	-	TRBJ2-2	-	CASSSPPWAGPANTGELFF	TGTGCCAGCAGCTCGCCCCCGTGGGCGGGGCCTGCGAACACCGGGGAGCTGTTTTTT
TRBV15	few	TRBJ1-1	TRBD1	CATSLSRGRMSEAFF	TGTGCCACCAGCTTGTCCAGGGGGCGCATGTCTGAAGCTTTCTTT
TRBV7-2	few	TRBJ1-4	TRBD1	CASSLTGSKEKLFF	TGTGCCAGCAGCTTGACAGGGAGCAAGGAAAAACTGTTTTTT
TRBV20-1	few	TRBJ2-5	-	CSARTLSQETQYF	TGCAGTGCCCGGACACTTAGCCAAGAGACCCAGTACTTC
TRBV10-3	many	TRBJ1-2	-	CAISDSGDDIRGYTF	TGTGCCATCAGTGACTCAGGGGACGACATTCGGGGCTACACCTTC
TRBV5-1	-	TRBJ2-3	-	CASRTRQITDTQYF	TGCGCCAGCAGAACACGACAGATCACAGATACGCAGTATTTT
TRBV5-1	few	TRBJ1-1	-	CASSLDPRVTEAFF	TGCGCCAGCAGCTTGGACCCAAGGGTCACTGAAGCTTTCTTT
TRBV6-6	-	TRBJ1-5	-	CASGGASNQPQHF	TGTGCCAGCGGCGGGGCCAGCAATCAGCCCCAGCATTTT
TRBV20-1	-	TRBJ1-5	TRBD1	CSARGKGAGVQPQHF	TGCAGTGCTAGAGGGAAGGGGGCGGGTGTTCAGCCCCAGCATTTT
TRBV6-5	few	TRBJ1-3	TRBD1	CASGPTGTGAAGNTIYF	TGTGCCAGCGGCCCCACCGGGACAGGGGCTGCTGGAAACACCATATATTTT
TRBV5-1	many	TRBJ2-2	TRBD1	CASSLNSGQWGPGELFF	TGCGCCAGCAGCTTAAACTCGGGACAGTGGGGCCCCGGGGAGCTGTTTTTT
TRBV5-5	-	TRBJ1-4	-	CASSPGGAANEKLFF	TGTGCCAGCAGCCCCGGGGGCGCAGCTAATGAAAAACTGTTTTTT
TRBV18	-	TRBJ1-5	-	CASSVDRHNQPQHF	TGTGCCAGCTCAGTCGACAGGCATAATCAGCCCCAGCATTTT